These T cell receptor beta chains were read from a single sample in a study of shared T cell receptors in the human thymus. Repertoires were generated with immunoSEQ multiplex PCR, while TCRdb's copy carries only in-frame clones and drops some. The sample consists of hundreds of thousands of clones, roughly 86% of them appearing once. Another study also made use of these data, one on human thymus T cells.

Input material: thymocytes. Source of these receptors: a boy less than two years old with a congenital heart defect. Both conserved end residues are part of each CDR3. The D gene is left open where the match is weak. Expanded clones are given a class, and other clones once, few, many or no size at all.

V	size	D	J	DNA	CDR3
TRBV4-1	-	TRBD2	TRBJ2-2	TGCGCCAGCAGCCGACTAGCGGGGGTCCCGAACACCGGGGAGCTGTTTTTT	CASSRLAGVPNTGELFF
TRBV19	-	TRBD1	TRBJ2-1	TGTGCCAGTAGTTCTAGGGGGCTTGGGGACAATGAGCAGTTCTTC	CASSSRGLGDNEQFF
TRBV27	-	TRBD2	TRBJ2-7	TGTGCCAGCAGTTTACACCAACCTTCCTCCTCGGGACTAGCGGGAGGAGCTCTGGTCGAGCAGTACTTC	CASSLHQPSSSGLAGGALVEQYF
TRBV28	-	TRBD1	TRBJ1-5	TGTGCCTCCATAGGGGGCGGCAATCAGCCCCAGCATTTT	CASIGGGNQPQHF
TRBV6-5	-	-	TRBJ2-5	TGTGCCAGCACCTCTTACGGAGAGACCCAGTACTTC	CASTSYGETQYF
TRBV25-1	-	-	TRBJ2-2	TGTGCCAGCAGCTCCCGGGACACAGACACCGGGGAGCTGTTTTTT	CASSSRDTDTGELFF
TRBV11-2	once	TRBD1	TRBJ1-6	TGTGCCAGCAGCTTGGAAGACAGGGGATCACCCCTCCACTTT	CASSLEDRGSPLHF
TRBV6-1	-	-	TRBJ2-5	TGTGCCACCTGGGAGAATCTACAAGAGACCCAGTACTTC	CATWENLQETQYF
TRBV5-1	-	TRBD2	TRBJ2-1	TGCGCCAGCAGCTCCAAATGGACTAGCGGGGACCTATACTACAATGAGCAGTTCTTC	CASSSKWTSGDLYYNEQFF
TRBV4-1	-	-	TRBJ1-5	TGCGCCAGCAGCCCAGGCCGGGACTCTCAAGGTGGTAATCAGCCCCAGCATTTT	CASSPGRDSQGGNQPQHF
TRBV6-7	-	-	TRBJ2-1	TGTGCCAGCAGTTACTGGGGCCTGACGCAGTTCTTC	CASSYWGLTQFF
TRBV19	-	TRBD1	TRBJ2-7	TGTGCCAGTGGGTACCGACAGGGGCGCTCCTACGAGCAGTACTTC	CASGYRQGRSYEQYF
TRBV7-9	-	-	TRBJ2-3	TGTGCCAGCAGTCGAACCCCGGGACACGGCACAGATACGCAGTATTTT	CASSRTPGHGTDTQYF
TRBV19	once	-	TRBJ2-7	TGTGCCAGTAGTCGCCTGGACAGATCCTACGAGCAGTACTTC	CASSRLDRSYEQYF
TRBV5-6	-	-	TRBJ2-5	TGTGCCAGCAGCAAACCACAGGGACCCCAAGAGACCCAGTACTTC	CASSKPQGPQETQYF
TRBV15	-	TRBD2	TRBJ2-3	TGTGCCACCAGCAGGGTTTCTGGTGTAGCGGGACATTCAGACGAACCAGATACGCAGTATTTT	CATSRVSGVAGHSDEPDTQYF
TRBV4-3	-	-	TRBJ1-1	TGCGCCAGCAGCCAAGGCAGGGATACTGAAGCTTTCTTT	CASSQGRDTEAFF
TRBV4-3	few	TRBD1	TRBJ1-6	TGCGCCAGCAGCCAAGATGTTTCACACAGGCAGGGGGTTGATTCACCCCTCCACTTT	CASSQDVSHRQGVDSPLHF
TRBV10-2	-	-	TRBJ2-7	TGCGCCAGCAGGGGCAAGCCGGATCCGCCCTACGAGCAGTACTTC	CASRGKPDPPYEQYF
TRBV13	-	-	TRBJ2-5	TGTGCCAGCAGCTTAGCCCAAAAAGAGACCCAGTACTTC	CASSLAQKETQYF
TRBV28	-	-	TRBJ1-1	TGTGCCAGCAGTTTATGCTCTGAAGCTTTCTTT	CASSLCSEAFF
TRBV28	-	-	TRBJ2-7	TGTGCCAGCAGTTTATTCAGGGCAGCTATCTCCTACGAGCAGTACTTC	CASSLFRAAISYEQYF
TRBV28	-	TRBD1	TRBJ1-5	TGTGCCAGCAGTTTTGACAGGGGAAGGAATCAGCCCCAGCATTTT	CASSFDRGRNQPQHF
TRBV2	-	TRBD2	TRBJ2-3	TGTGCCAGCCCAACTAGCGGGAGCACAGATACGCAGTATTTT	CASPTSGSTDTQYF
TRBV10-3	few	TRBD1	TRBJ1-4	TGTGCCATCAGCCGGAGGGACAGGGGTGAAAAACTGTTTTTT	CAISRRDRGEKLFF
TRBV4-3	-	TRBD1	TRBJ1-3	TGCGCCAGCAGCCAAGTCAAGACCGGGACAGCTGGAAACACCATATATTTT	CASSQVKTGTAGNTIYF
TRBV9	-	TRBD1	TRBJ2-5	TGTGCCAGCAGCGGACCACTTACAGGGGCCTCCCTCCAAGAGACCCAGTACTTC	CASSGPLTGASLQETQYF
TRBV28	once	-	TRBJ1-2	TGTGCCAGCAGTCCTATGCTTGGGGAGAGGTACTATGGCTACACCTTC	CASSPMLGERYYGYTF
TRBV25-1	-	TRBD2	TRBJ2-7	TGTGCCAGCAGAGATGGGACTAGCGGGAGATACGAGCAGTACTTC	CASRDGTSGRYEQYF
TRBV27	once	-	TRBJ1-1	TGTGCCAGCAGACCCCGGGGGAAAAAGGACACTGAAGCTTTCTTT	CASRPRGKKDTEAFF
TRBV28	-	-	TRBJ2-7	TGTGCCAGCAGTTTAATGAGGTTCGTAGGGGCAACCCTCTACGAGCAGTACTTC	CASSLMRFVGATLYEQYF
TRBV28	-	-	TRBJ1-1	TGTGCCAGCAGTCTTAAAAACGGTTCGAACACTGAAGCTTTCTTT	CASSLKNGSNTEAFF
TRBV19	-	TRBD1	TRBJ1-5	TGTGCCAGTAGTATGGCAGGGGGGCAGCCCCAGCATTTT	CASSMAGGQPQHF
TRBV28	-	TRBD1	TRBJ2-5	TGTGCCAGCAGTCCCCCCCCGGGACAGGGGTTCCAAGAGACCCAGTACTTC	CASSPPPGQGFQETQYF
TRBV5-4	-	-	TRBJ2-1	TGTGCCAGCAGCGTGGTGGGGGGGGGCCCATTCGCAAACAATGAGCAGTTCTTC	CASSVVGGGPFANNEQFF
TRBV19	-	TRBD1	TRBJ1-2	TGTGCCAGTAGTATACGGACAGGTTCTAACTATGGCTACACCTTC	CASSIRTGSNYGYTF
TRBV18	-	-	TRBJ1-2	TGTGCCAGCTCACCATGGCACAACTATGGCTACACCTTC	CASSPWHNYGYTF
TRBV9	-	TRBD1	TRBJ2-3	TGTGCCAGCAGCGTAGGACAGGGGTCAGATACGCAGTATTTT	CASSVGQGSDTQYF
TRBV28	-	-	TRBJ1-1	TGTGCCAGCAGTTTACGAGCTCTGAACACTGAAGCTTTCTTT	CASSLRALNTEAFF
TRBV28	-	-	TRBJ1-1	TGTGCCAGCAGTAGACACCGGGACTGTGAAGCTTTCTTT	CASSRHRDCEAFF
TRBV14	-	-	TRBJ2-7	TGTGCCAGCAGCCAAAAGAGAGTCCACGAGCAGTACTTC	CASSQKRVHEQYF
TRBV9	-	-	TRBJ1-5	TGTGCCAGCAGCGGTCGGGGGTGGGGACTTAGCAATCAGCCCCAGCATTTT	CASSGRGWGLSNQPQHF
TRBV5-6	-	-	TRBJ2-7	TGTGCCAGCAGCTCCCAAAAAACCTACGAGCAGTACTTC	CASSSQKTYEQYF
TRBV6-1	-	TRBD1	TRBJ1-5	TGTGCCAGCCTACAGGGGAATCAGCCCCAGCATTTT	CASLQGNQPQHF
TRBV7-6	-	-	TRBJ1-1	TGTGCCAGCAGCCCGGGGTCTGGGTCGCATTTCTTT	CASSPGSGSHFF
TRBV15	once	TRBD2	TRBJ2-1	TGTGCCACCAGCGGAACACGTAGCGGGAGCTCCTACAATGAGCAGTTCTTC	CATSGTRSGSSYNEQFF
TRBV25-1	-	-	TRBJ2-5	TGTGCCAGCAGTGAATCGAGACAGGTGTACCAAGAGACCCAGTACTTC	CASSESRQVYQETQYF
TRBV19	-	TRBD2	TRBJ2-1	TGTGCCAGTAGTATAGCGAGCGGGGGGGGGAATGAGCAGTTCTTC	CASSIASGGGNEQFF
TRBV28	-	-	TRBJ1-1	TGTGCCAGCAGTTTACAGGGTTTGTCTGAAGCTTTCTTT	CASSLQGLSEAFF
TRBV6-5	-	TRBD1	TRBJ1-6	TGTGCCAGCAGTTACGGTAACAGGGGCTCACCCCTCCACTTT	CASSYGNRGSPLHF
TRBV6-5	-	-	TRBJ2-3	TGTGCCAGCAGGCCCGCTAGTGGCACAGATACGCAGTATTTT	CASRPASGTDTQYF